These 10 T cell receptor beta chains were sequenced from one sample in a study of control samples from healthy donors and cancer patients. Produced via immunoSEQ multiplex PCR; TCRdb's table is partial and in-frame only. The data contain some 140,000 clones, about 94% of them singletons. Sequencing was done on a sample of blood. The source of these receptors is a man in his forties in good health.

The chain uses TRBV10-2 and TRBJ2-7, with a possible D match to TRBD2 (5 bases). Germline V gene lookup returns CDR1 WSHSY and CDR2 SAAADI. The CDR3 totals 15 residues. Trimming left V 0 bases short and J 3 bases short, with 12 bases between. CDR3 DNA sequence: TGCGCCAGCAGTGAGTCAGAGGGTATGGGCTACGAGCAGTACTTC. Translated: CASSESEGMGYEQYF.

The V gene is TRBV27, the J gene TRBJ2-3, with TRBD1 as a possible D gene (7 bases). The CDR3 contains 15 residues. Germline CDR1 and CDR2: MNHEY and SMNVEV (reference sequence). The V end was cut by 3 bases, the J end by 8 bases, with 18 bases between. CDR3 coding DNA: TGTGCCAGCAGTTTTGACAGGGTAGTGGGAGGTACGCAGTATTTT. Protein product: CASSFDRVVGGTQYF.

The chain links TRBV9 to TRBJ1-3; possible D gene TRBD1, 6 bases. Deletions cut 0 bases from V and 2 bases from J, with 6 bases between. From germline, CDR1 is SGDLS and CDR2 YYNGEE. CDR3 length: 14 residues. DNA for the CDR3: TGTGCCAGCAGCGTAGGACAGGCTGGAAACACCATATATTTT. Its translation: CASSVGQAGNTIYF. The full variable domain, completed using reference TRBV9 and TRBJ1-3, is DSGVTQTPKHLITATGQRVTLRCSPRSGDLSVYWYQQSLDQGLQFLIQYYNGEERAKGNILERFSAQQFPDLHSELNLSSLELGDSALYFCASSVGQAGNTIYFGEGSWLTVV.

The gene calls are TRBV28 and TRBJ1-5; D is uncertain. The germline V gene encodes CDR1 MDHEN and CDR2 SYDVKM. Trimming left V 3 bases short and J 0 bases short, with 6 bases between. CDR3 length: 14 amino acids. The DNA of the CDR3 is TGTGCCAGCAGTTTCGAGTATAGCAATCAGCCCCAGCATTTT. This encodes CASSFEYSNQPQHF.

This clone was found once. The chain is built from TRBV21-1 and TRBJ2-2; no check of the table's D call, TRBD1, against the DNA was made. TRBV21-1 is classified as a pseudogene. CDR3 length: 14 residues. The CDR3 loop is CASTTGHHTGELFF. CDR3 nucleotide sequence: TGTGCCAGCACCACGGGACATCACACCGGGGAGCTGTTTTTT.

The rearrangement joins TRBV29-1 to TRBJ1-1, with TRBD1 identical over 8 bases. The CDR3 has 13 residues. Germline assignment: CDR1 SQVTM and CDR2 ANQGSEA. The V and J ends lost 7 bases and 1 base, in that order; junction bases with no gene match: 5. For the CDR3, the DNA is TGCAGCGCTAAGACAGGGGAGAACACTGAAGCTTTCTTT. It codes for CSAKTGENTEAFF.

The chain combines TRBV6-2 or TRBV6-3 with TRBJ1-2; unclear D gene. V was clipped by 2 bases and J by 6 bases, with 13 bases between them. Germline loops: CDR1 MNHEY, CDR2 SVGEGT. The CDR3 runs 14 residues. CDR3 amino acids: CASSYRTGRDGYTF. DNA for the CDR3: TGTGCCAGCAGTTACAGGACGGGGAGAGATGGCTACACCTTC.

The V call is TRBV5-1, the J call TRBJ1-1; unclear D gene. This CDR3 has 15 residues. Germline assignment: CDR1 SGHRS and CDR2 YFSETQ. V was trimmed by 0 bases and J by 5 bases, leaving 14 bases between them. The CDR3 DNA reads as TGCGCCAGCAGCTTGGTCCCAGGATTCCGGACTGAAGCTTTCTTT. Amino acid sequence: CASSLVPGFRTEAFF.

The V and J genes are TRBV2 and TRBJ1-4; D uncertain. Germline V CDR1 and CDR2: SNHLY, FYNNEI. V was trimmed by 0 bases and J by 5 bases, leaving 10 bases between them. CDR3 size: 15 residues. CDR3 sequence: CASSEAATYNEKLFF. CDR3 nucleotides: TGTGCCAGCAGTGAAGCGGCCACTTACAATGAAAAACTGTTTTTT.

This clone was found once. The V call is TRBV5-1, the J call TRBJ2-5; no clear D. CDR1 is SGHRS and CDR2 is YFSETQ in the germline V gene. This CDR3 spans 14 amino acids. The V and J ends lost 0 bases and 0 bases respectively, with 6 bases between them. The DNA for the CDR3 is TGCGCCAGCAGCTTGGGGCAGTACCAAGAGACCCAGTACTTC. Its translation: CASSLGQYQETQYF.